The present T cell receptor (beta chain) was sequenced within a study of CD8+ T cells in alopecia areata (dated by TCRdb to the late 2010s). Regarding the research as a whole: Treated patients were enrolled in an open-label pilot trial of oral tofacitinib at 5 to 10 mg twice daily for moderate-to-severe alopecia areata. RNA came from the PAXgene miRNA kit for fixed scalp, the miRNeasy kit for PBMCs, and the RNeasy kit for mouse skin. In treated patients, disease severity was measured using the SALT score, which gives the percentage of scalp surface area affected. In both human patients and the C3H/HeJ mouse model, the study applied high-throughput TCRbeta sequencing to look at T cell clonal expansion in alopecia areata. On the human side, TCRbeta sequencing was run on scalp tissue and on sorted CD4+ and CD8+ peripheral blood T cells from healthy controls and from alopecia areata patients with either patchy or totalis/universalis disease. Biopsies were taken from tofacitinib-treated patients at baseline and at 4 and 24 weeks of treatment, and a later scalp biopsy was taken in several of the tofacitinib-treated patients. Scalp clonality was compared among normal scalp (n=4), patchy alopecia areata scalp (n=8), and alopecia totalis/universalis scalp (n=8). TCRbeta CDR3 regions were amplified by immunoSEQ multiplex PCR with 35 Vbeta forward and 13 Jbeta reverse primers. Tofacitinib was administered for 6 to 18 months, and 6 months of follow-up off drug were then conducted to assess delayed response and recurrence.

The intended sense of this specimen's treatment or condition label: oral pan-JAK inhibitor, 5-10 mg twice daily. Peripheral blood and lesional scalp punch biopsies were obtained from patients with alopecia areata. PBMCs were isolated by density centrifugation and stained for CD3, CD4 and CD8, after which CD4+ and CD8+ T cells were sorted on a FACSAria. The germline V gene supplies CDR1 SGHDT and CDR2 YYEEEE. V is pruned by 2 bases and J by 3 bases, leaving 3 bases of the junction without a gene match. From its cysteine to its phenylalanine, the CDR3 spans 16 amino acids. The only DNA kept is the CDR3, 48 bases in frame from the first base. Points on this clone: There is no known antigen for this receptor. Per-base qualities were not stored, and no clone one base away is much larger.

The library relied on the immunoSEQ multiplex PCR assay. To provide template for TCR sequencing, every sample had RNA extracted and reverse transcribed into cDNA. SuperScript III was used for first-strand cDNA synthesis, primed with a 2:1 mix of oligo-dT and random hexamers. Amplification bias was assessed with a synthetic immune receptor repertoire, and residual bias was removed computationally. In the source study's methods: After raw reads were preprocessed to remove errors, the CDR3 was defined following IMGT conventions as running from the conserved cysteine to phenylalanine. Clonality was computed by normalizing Shannon entropy by log2 of the number of productive unique TCRs and subtracting the result from 1. CD4 or CD8 identity of scalp clones was inferred by cross-referencing scalp TCRbeta sequences with sorted blood CD4 and CD8 repertoires. As stored in TCRdb, this immuneACCESS dataset retains in-frame rearrangements with V and J assigned. A fraction of the clones does not appear; measured against another copy, unresolved V genes explain less than half of the discrepancy, and the remainder lacks a known reason. That table gives V, J and clone size, and the DNA gave D and trimming. The sample table shows fewer than 250,000 clones, and roughly 44% are seen once. Jointly, the top ten make up roughly 2.6% of the sample.

Paper-wide results and their limitations: Scalp TCR repertoire analysis is complicated because resident alphabeta T cells in normal human skin are also sequenced, whereas mouse skin is dominated by gammadelta T cells. Compared with normal scalp, lesional scalp had higher clonality and more expanded CD8+ clones, particularly in alopecia totalis/universalis, a pattern that suggests antigenic drive. Because the treated cohort was small and had just a single nonresponder, larger studies are needed to establish links between baseline CD8+ expansion and response. Tofacitinib significantly lowered scalp clonality and the number of expanded CD8+ clones among the top 100 scalp clones. Shared TCR sequences between patients were less evident than in mice, which may be partly attributable to HLA diversity in the patient population. Many expanded lesional clones persisted in scalp and blood during tofacitinib treatment, which may partly explain relapse after stopping treatment.

The rearranged chain carries TRBV5-6 and TRBJ2-1; 12 central bases correspond to TRBD2. The source of this sequence is a human donor with alopecia areata. Here the sequenced sample was CD4+ T cells sorted from blood, taken at approximately week 37, from a patient treated with tofacitinib. CDR3 sequence: CASSFRTSGIYNEQFF. The bases are TGTGCCAGCAGCTTTCGGACTAGCGGGATCTACAATGAGCAGTTCTTC.